This T cell receptor (beta chain) is drawn from a study of identical twins. V lost 1 base to trimming and J lost 1 base, with 8 bases between them. The CDR3 spans 15 residues. CDR1 and CDR2 from the germline V gene are SGHNT and YENEEA. Regarding the study as a whole: Cord blood beta clonotypes that were abundant carried fewer insertions, and memory repertoires showed no such trend. Twin pairs' shared out-of-frame alpha sequences were enriched in low generation probability.

Template switching, a step in the protocol, added a universal primer site, and cDNA carried unique molecular identifiers. TCRdb called the 5' RACE reads again in MiXCR, with one record for every CDR3 protein. The table records 350,000 or so distinct CDR3 sequences, more than 9% of them present only once. With regard to this clonotype: Its antigen is as yet unknown.

This sample was shared with a second study, whose subject was yellow fever vaccine responses in identical twins. That study reports: Twins' vaccine T cell response reportedly seemed partly convergent, partly personalized.

Specimen: CD8+ T cells sorted from blood. The sequence came from a woman between 18 and 29 years old in good health. The V gene is TRBV11-3, the J gene TRBJ2-1; a weak D match, TRBD2 (6 bases). The CDR3, as DNA: TGTGCCAGCAGCTTAGGGGACTTTTCCTACAATGAGCAGTTCTTC. Its translation is CASSLGDFSYNEQFF.